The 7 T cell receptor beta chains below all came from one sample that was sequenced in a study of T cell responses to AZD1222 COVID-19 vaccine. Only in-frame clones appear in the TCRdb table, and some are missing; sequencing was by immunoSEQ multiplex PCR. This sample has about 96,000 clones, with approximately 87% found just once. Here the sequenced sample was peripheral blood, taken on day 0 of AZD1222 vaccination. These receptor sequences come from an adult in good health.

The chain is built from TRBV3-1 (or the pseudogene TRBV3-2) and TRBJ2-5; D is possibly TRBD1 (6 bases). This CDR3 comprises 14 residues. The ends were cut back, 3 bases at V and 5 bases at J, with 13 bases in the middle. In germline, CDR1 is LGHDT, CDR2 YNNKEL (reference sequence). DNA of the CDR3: TGTGCCAGCAGCCACCGGGCCCAGGGGGAGACCCAGTACTTC. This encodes CASSHRAQGETQYF.

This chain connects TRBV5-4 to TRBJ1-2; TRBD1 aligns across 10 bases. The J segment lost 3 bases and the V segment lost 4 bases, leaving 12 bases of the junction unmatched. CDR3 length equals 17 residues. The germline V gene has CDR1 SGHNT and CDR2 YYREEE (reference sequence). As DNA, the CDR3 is TGTGCCAGCAGCCAAAATCGAGAGACAGGGGGCTACTATGGCTACACCTTC. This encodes CASSQNRETGGYYGYTF.

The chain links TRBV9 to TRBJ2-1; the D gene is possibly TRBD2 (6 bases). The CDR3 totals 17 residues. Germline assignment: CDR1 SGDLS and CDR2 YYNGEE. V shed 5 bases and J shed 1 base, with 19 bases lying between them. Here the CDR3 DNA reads TGTGCCAGCAGGGCGGGAAGAGCGGAGTATTCCTACAATGAGCAGTTCTTC. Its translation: CASRAGRAEYSYNEQFF.

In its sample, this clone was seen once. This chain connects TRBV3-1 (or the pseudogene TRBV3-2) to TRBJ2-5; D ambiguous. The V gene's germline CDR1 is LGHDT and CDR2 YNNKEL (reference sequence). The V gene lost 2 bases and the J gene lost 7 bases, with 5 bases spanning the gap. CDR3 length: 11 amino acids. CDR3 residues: CASSQLWTQYF. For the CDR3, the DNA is TGTGCCAGCAGCCAACTCTGGACCCAGTACTTC.

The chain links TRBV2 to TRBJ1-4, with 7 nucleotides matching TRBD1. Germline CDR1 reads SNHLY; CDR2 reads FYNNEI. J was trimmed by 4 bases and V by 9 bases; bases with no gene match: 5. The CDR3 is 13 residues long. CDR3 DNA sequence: TGTGCCAGGGGGGACAGAGATAATGAAAAACTGTTTTTT. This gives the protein CARGDRDNEKLFF.

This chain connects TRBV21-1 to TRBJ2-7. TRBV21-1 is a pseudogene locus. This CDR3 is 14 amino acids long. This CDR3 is CASILGIRLGEQYF. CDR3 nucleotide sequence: TGTGCCAGCATCTTAGGGATCCGACTTGGGGAGCAGTACTTC.

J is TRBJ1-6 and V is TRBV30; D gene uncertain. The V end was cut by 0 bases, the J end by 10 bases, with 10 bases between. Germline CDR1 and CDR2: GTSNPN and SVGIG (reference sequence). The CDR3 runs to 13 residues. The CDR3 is CAWSVLGGSPLHF. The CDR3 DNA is TGTGCCTGGAGTGTACTGGGCGGCTCACCCCTCCACTTT.